The clone carrying this T cell receptor (beta chain) was picked up many times. Time point indicated: newly diagnosed GD, antithyroid drugs for less than 3 months. Scientists built the TCR library using RNA that was extracted from PBMCs. iRepertoire HTBI primers and Arm-PCR of CDR3 regions built TCR beta libraries. TCRdb called the multiplex PCR reads again in MiXCR, with one record for every CDR3 protein. The data show about 300,000 distinct CDR3 sequences, 15% to 20% seen once. The entry originates in a study of regulatory T cells in long-lasting Graves disease. The V gene lost 1 base and the J gene lost 0 bases, with 13 bases spanning the gap. Germline V gives CDR1 GTSNPN, CDR2 SVGIG (reference sequence). CDR3 size: 16 residues.

The input for sequencing was peripheral blood mononuclear cells (PBMCs), taken at new diagnosis, from a patient treated with antithyroid drugs. The origin of this receptor is a female donor with Graves disease. The chain recombines TRBV30 with TRBJ1-3; tentatively, D is TRBD1 (5 bases). The CDR3 protein is CAWSDWGHSSGNTIYF. The CDR3 nucleotides read TGTGCCTGGAGTGATTGGGGCCACAGCTCTGGAAACACCATATATTTT. The full variable domain, completed using reference TRBV30 and TRBJ1-3, is SQTIHQWPATLVQPVGSPLSLECTVEGTSNPNLYWYRQAAGRGLQLLFYSVGIGQISSEVPQNLSASRPQDRQFILSSKKLLLSDSGFYLCAWSDWGHSSGNTIYFGEGSWLTVV.